This T cell receptor beta chain stems from a study of regulatory T cells in long-lasting Graves disease. Construction of the TCR beta libraries employed iRepertoire HTBI primers in conjunction with Arm-PCR of CDR3 regions. TCRdb reprocessed the multiplex PCR reads via MiXCR and lists one record per CDR3 protein. The sample lists approximately 690,000 distinct CDR3 sequences, 25% to 35% occurring once. This clonotype was observed many times. V was pared by 5 bases and J by 6 bases, with 11 bases between. The CDR3 loop spans 13 amino acids. As to time point: persistent/refractory GD, antithyroid drugs over 5 years with positive TRAb. Preparation of the TCR library used RNA extracted from PBMCs.

This chain uses TRBV12-3 or TRBV12-4 with TRBJ1-5; D perhaps matches TRBD1 (6 bases). This TCR was sampled from a female donor with Graves disease. The input for sequencing was peripheral blood mononuclear cells (PBMCs), taken when the disease was refractory, from a patient treated with antithyroid drugs. CDR3: CASSTGFGQPQHF. The CDR3 nucleotides read TGTGCCAGCAGTACAGGGTTTGGTCAGCCCCAGCATTTT.